A selection of T cell receptor beta chains follows, all from one sample in a study of blood T cell repertoires in COVID-19. Method: immunoSEQ multiplex PCR; TCRdb's copy keeps in-frame clones and lacks some. Of a few hundred thousand clones listed, 70% to 90% were seen once; the top ten hold 11%. Specimen: peripheral blood. All receptors derive from a woman aged 70-85 years with acute or convalescent COVID-19. Each CDR3 is given with its conserved first and last residue. D genes are given only for firm matches. Only some rows state a clone size, as once, few, many or a class for expanded clones.

NA	TRBD2	TRBV5-8	TRBJ2-5	TGTGCCAGCAGCTCGACTAGCGTTTGGACCCAGTACTTC	CASSSTSVWTQYF
NA	NA	TRBV10-1	TRBJ1-5	TGCGCCAGCAGTGAGTCGATGGGGCAGGGAAGGCAGCCCCAGCATTTT	CASSESMGQGRQPQHF
NA	NA	TRBV27	TRBJ1-5	TGTGCCAGCATCACCCCAAGGCTTAGCAATCAGCCCCAACATTTT	CASITPRLSNQPQHF
NA	NA	TRBV3-1/TRBV3-2	TRBJ1-1	TGTGCCAGCAGCCCCATGAGGGAGGTTGAAGCTTTCTTT	CASSPMREVEAFF
few	TRBD1	TRBV4-1	TRBJ1-1	TGCGCCAGCAGCCAAGATCTCCGGGGACAGGCTAACACTGAAGCTTTCTTT	CASSQDLRGQANTEAFF
NA	NA	TRBV29-1	TRBJ2-4	TGCAGCGTCCGAGGGGACCCAGGGGACATTCAGTACTTC	CSVRGDPGDIQYF
NA	NA	TRBV18	TRBJ1-1	TGTGCCAGCTCACCACCGGCAGGGCGGGGCACTGAAGCTTTCTTT	CASSPPAGRGTEAFF
NA	NA	TRBV5-1	TRBJ1-4	TGCGCCAGCAGCTTGCAGGGGCGGCAGGCTAATGAAAAACTGTTTTTT	CASSLQGRQANEKLFF
once	NA	TRBV3-1/TRBV3-2	TRBJ1-1	TGTGCCAGCAACCGAGGGTTCAACACTGAAGCTTTCTTT	CASNRGFNTEAFF
NA	NA	TRBV12-3/TRBV12-4	TRBJ2-7	TGTGCCAGCAGCCTAGGGGCGGCGGGGGAGCAGTACTTC	CASSLGAAGEQYF
NA	NA	TRBV12-3/TRBV12-4	TRBJ1-1	TGTGCCAGCAGCCTAGTGGGAGGGACTGAAGCTTTCTTT	CASSLVGGTEAFF
NA	NA	TRBV7-2	TRBJ1-2	TGTGCCAGCAGGTCGGCGGAGCTCCGATTTATGGCGGGCACCTTC	CASRSAELRFMAGTF
few	NA	TRBV7-3	TRBJ1-5	TGTGCCAGCAGCTCGATAGCCCCCATCTATTTCGTGGCCCAGCATTTT	CASSSIAPIYFVAQHF
NA	TRBD2	TRBV5-6	TRBJ2-3	TGTGCCAGCAGTAGATCGGGACTAGCGGGGGGGAGCACAGATACGCAGTATTTT	CASSRSGLAGGSTDTQYF
NA	TRBD2	TRBV7-2	TRBJ2-7	TGTGCCAGCAGCTTGCTAGCGGCTGTTTACGAGCAGTACTTC	CASSLLAAVYEQYF
NA	NA	TRBV10-3	TRBJ1-1	TGTGCCATCAGTTCAGGGCAGGGAGGCACTGAAGCTTTCTTT	CAISSGQGGTEAFF
NA	NA	TRBV3-1/TRBV3-2	TRBJ2-7	TGTGCCAGCAGCCAAGACCGGGGCTCCTACGAGCAGTACTTC	CASSQDRGSYEQYF
NA	TRBD1	TRBV5-5	TRBJ2-5	TGTGCCAGCAGCTCCCCGGACAGGAAAGAGACCCAGTACTTC	CASSSPDRKETQYF
NA	NA	TRBV6-5	TRBJ2-6	TGTGCCACCTTACACTCTGGGGCCAACGTCCTGACTTTC	CATLHSGANVLTF
NA	NA	TRBV11-2	TRBJ2-6	TGTGCCAGCAGCTCCTTTGTGGGGGCCAACGTCCTGACTTTC	CASSSFVGANVLTF
NA	TRBD1	TRBV9	TRBJ1-1	TGTGCCAGCAGCTCAGGACAGGGTCCCACTGAAGCTTTCTTT	CASSSGQGPTEAFF
NA	NA	TRBV2	TRBJ2-5	TGTGCCAGCAGTCCCTCGAGAGTACAGACCCAGTACTTC	CASSPSRVQTQYF
NA	TRBD1	TRBV24-1	TRBJ2-2	TGTGCCACCAGTGATTTTAGGACAGGTGGGGAGCTGTTTTTT	CATSDFRTGGELFF
NA	TRBD1	TRBV5-1	TRBJ1-2	TGCGCCAGCAGGCCCTACTCCGGACAGGCCTATGGCTACACCTTC	CASRPYSGQAYGYTF
NA	NA	TRBV5-1	TRBJ1-3	TGCGCCAGCAGCTTGGAGGGGCAGCCTGGAAACACCATATATTTT	CASSLEGQPGNTIYF
NA	NA	TRBV9	TRBJ1-2	TGTGCCAGCAAGAGGGATACTAACTATGGCTACACCTTC	CASKRDTNYGYTF
NA	NA	TRBV7-2	TRBJ1-2	TGTGCCAGCAGCTTAGTAATGGGACTCTATGGCTACACCTTC	CASSLVMGLYGYTF
NA	TRBD2	TRBV5-1	TRBJ2-1	TGCGCCAGCAGCTTGGCGGGGGGTGCCTCCTACAATGAGCAGTTCTTC	CASSLAGGASYNEQFF
NA	NA	TRBV5-1	TRBJ1-1	TGCGCCAGCAGCTTGTCAGGCGGGGATGGCACTGAAGCTTTCTTT	CASSLSGGDGTEAFF
NA	NA	TRBV7-6	TRBJ2-2	TGTGCCAGCAGCTTAGCGGAGGACGGGGAGCTGTTTTTT	CASSLAEDGELFF
NA	NA	TRBV19	TRBJ1-1	TGTGCCAGTAGTATAGGATTTCGGGGTGGCACTGAAGCTTTCTTT	CASSIGFRGGTEAFF
NA	NA	TRBV7-2	TRBJ1-5	TGTGCCAGCAGCTCGTCTCCGCAGGGCCTATATCAGCCCCAGCATTTT	CASSSSPQGLYQPQHF
NA	TRBD1	TRBV14	TRBJ1-1	TGTGCCAGCAGCCAAGTAGGGGAAGGGGGCGTTGAAGCTTTCTTT	CASSQVGEGGVEAFF
NA	NA	TRBV6-5	TRBJ1-6	TGTGCCAGCAGCCCCTTGGGCCCAGGGCCCCTCCACTTT	CASSPLGPGPLHF
NA	NA	TRBV30	TRBJ1-2	TGTGCCTGGAGTGAACAACTAGCTAACTATGGCTACACCTTC	CAWSEQLANYGYTF
NA	TRBD2	TRBV5-1	TRBJ2-3	TGCGCCAGCAGCTTGAGTTTAACTGCCTTGGGACTAGCGGGGACAGATACGCAGTATTTT	CASSLSLTALGLAGTDTQYF
NA	TRBD1	TRBV27	TRBJ2-1	TGTGCCAGCAACCATCCCTCAGGGGGAGCTTACAATGAGCAGTTCTTC	CASNHPSGGAYNEQFF
NA	NA	TRBV7-9	TRBJ2-5	TGTGCCAGCAGCTTACTCGACAGGCGAGAAGAGACCCAGTACTTC	CASSLLDRREETQYF
NA	TRBD1	TRBV9	TRBJ1-1	TGTGCCAGCAGCGCTACAGGGGGCACGTCCGGCACGGCTTTCTTT	CASSATGGTSGTAFF
NA	NA	TRBV7-2	TRBJ1-1	TGTGCCAGCAGCTTAAGATTCGCGGGCACTGAAGCTTTCTTT	CASSLRFAGTEAFF
NA	NA	TRBV11-2	TRBJ2-2	TGTGCCAGCAGCCTACTCGGGGGATTCACCGGGGAGCTGTTTTTT	CASSLLGGFTGELFF
NA	NA	TRBV6-5	TRBJ1-1	TGTGCCAGCAGTTACTCGAGTCTAACGGCGGGCACTGAAGCTTTCTTT	CASSYSSLTAGTEAFF
NA	NA	TRBV2	TRBJ2-5	TGTGCCAGCATCTACGGAGCCTACCAAGAGACCCAGTACTTC	CASIYGAYQETQYF
NA	NA	TRBV10-3	TRBJ2-7	TGTGCCATCAAAGGCGGGACCTCGGGGGAGCAGTACTTC	CAIKGGTSGEQYF
NA	NA	TRBV12-1	TRBJ1-5	TGTGCCAGCACCAACATCCCCCCGGGGGGAGGTCAGCCCCAGCATTTT	CASTNIPPGGGQPQHF
NA	NA	TRBV18	TRBJ2-3	TGTGCCAGCTCACCGCCTCAGCGGCGCACAGATACGCAGTATTTT	CASSPPQRRTDTQYF
NA	TRBD1	TRBV3-1/TRBV3-2	TRBJ1-2	TGTGCCAGCAGCCAAACAGGGGGTAACTATGGCTACACCTTC	CASSQTGGNYGYTF
NA	NA	TRBV18	TRBJ1-1	TGTGCCAGCTCACTCACAAAAATCACTGAAGCTTTCTTT	CASSLTKITEAFF
NA	TRBD1	TRBV5-1	TRBJ1-5	TGCGCCAGCAGCGTAACCGGGACAGGAGGACAGCCCCAGCATTTT	CASSVTGTGGQPQHF
NA	TRBD2	TRBV29-1	TRBJ2-2	TGCAGCGTCCGGGGGGGAGGGAACACCGGGGAGCTGTTTTTT	CSVRGGGNTGELFF
NA	NA	TRBV5-5	TRBJ1-3	TGTGCCAGCAGCTTGTTTTCGCAGGGGCCCCTACTATCTGGAAACACCATATATTTT	CASSLFSQGPLLSGNTIYF
NA	NA	TRBV25-1	TRBJ1-3	TGTGCCAGCAGTAGCAGTACGGACTCCTTTGCTGGAAACACCATATATTTT	CASSSSTDSFAGNTIYF
NA	NA	TRBV2	TRBJ1-2	TGTGCCAGCAGTGGGGTCGGGGTCAAGAATGGCTACACCTTC	CASSGVGVKNGYTF
few	NA	TRBV5-6	TRBJ1-6	TGTGCCAGCAGCTTGCGCGGTCCGGGTTCACCCCTCCACTTT	CASSLRGPGSPLHF
few	NA	TRBV2	TRBJ1-2	TGTGCCAGCAGCCCCACAGAGGGCTATGGCTACACCTTC	CASSPTEGYGYTF